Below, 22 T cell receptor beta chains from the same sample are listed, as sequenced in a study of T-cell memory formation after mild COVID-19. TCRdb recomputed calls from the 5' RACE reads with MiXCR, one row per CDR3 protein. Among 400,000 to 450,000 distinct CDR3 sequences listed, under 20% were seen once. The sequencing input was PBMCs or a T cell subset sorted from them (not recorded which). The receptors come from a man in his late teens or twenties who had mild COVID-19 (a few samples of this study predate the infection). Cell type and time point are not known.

The CDR3 nucleotides are TGTGCCAGCAGTGAAGGTAGCTCCTTGAGGACCCAGTACTTC. Amino acids: CASSEGSSLRTQYF. J is TRBJ2-5 and V is TRBV12-3 or TRBV12-4; D is ambiguous. This CDR3 region has 14 residues. V lost 5 bases and J 7 bases, leaving 17 bases between the germline ends.

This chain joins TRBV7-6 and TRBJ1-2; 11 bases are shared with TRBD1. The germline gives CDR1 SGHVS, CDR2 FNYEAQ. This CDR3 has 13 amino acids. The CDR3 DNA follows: TGTGCTTCAGGGACAGGGGGAAACTATGGCTACACCTTC. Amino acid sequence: CASGTGGNYGYTF.

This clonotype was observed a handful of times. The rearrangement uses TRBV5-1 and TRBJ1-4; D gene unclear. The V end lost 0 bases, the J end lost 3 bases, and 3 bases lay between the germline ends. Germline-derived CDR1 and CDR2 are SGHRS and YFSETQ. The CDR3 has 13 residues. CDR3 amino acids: CASSLGSNEKLFF. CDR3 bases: TGCGCCAGCAGCTTGGGCTCTAATGAAAAACTGTTTTTT.

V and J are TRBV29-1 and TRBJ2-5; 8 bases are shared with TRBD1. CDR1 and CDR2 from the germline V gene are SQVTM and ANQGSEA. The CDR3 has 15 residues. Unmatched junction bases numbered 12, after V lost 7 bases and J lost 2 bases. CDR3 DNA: TGCAGCGCTTGGGCACAGGGGGGTAATCAAGAGACCCAGTACTTC. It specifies CSAWAQGGNQETQYF.

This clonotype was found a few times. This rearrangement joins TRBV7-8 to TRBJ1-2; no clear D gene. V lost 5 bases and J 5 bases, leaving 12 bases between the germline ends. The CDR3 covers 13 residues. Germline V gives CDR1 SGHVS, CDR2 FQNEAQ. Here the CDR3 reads CASSPSLEYGYTF. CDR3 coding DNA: TGTGCCAGCAGCCCGAGTTTAGAATATGGCTACACCTTC.

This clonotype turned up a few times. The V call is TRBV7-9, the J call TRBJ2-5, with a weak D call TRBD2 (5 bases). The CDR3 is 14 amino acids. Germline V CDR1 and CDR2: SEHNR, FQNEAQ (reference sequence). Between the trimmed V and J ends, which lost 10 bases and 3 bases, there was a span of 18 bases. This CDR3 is CATSNGLGEETQYF. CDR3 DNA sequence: TGTGCCACCTCGAACGGACTCGGGGAAGAGACCCAGTACTTC.

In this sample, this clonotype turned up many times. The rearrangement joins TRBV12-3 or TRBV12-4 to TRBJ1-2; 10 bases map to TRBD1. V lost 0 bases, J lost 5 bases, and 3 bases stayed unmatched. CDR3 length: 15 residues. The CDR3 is CASSLADRGPYGYTF. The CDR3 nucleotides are TGTGCCAGCAGTTTAGCCGACAGGGGGCCTTATGGCTACACCTTC.

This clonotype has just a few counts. The DNA for the CDR3 is TGTGCCAGCAGTTTATATGGGGACCTGGTTTGGGATGAGCAGTTCTTC. Its protein product is CASSLYGDLVWDEQFF. V is TRBV27 and J is TRBJ2-1; D could derive from TRBD1 or TRBD2 (5 bases each). The CDR3 totals 16 residues. Germline CDR1 MNHEY, CDR2 SMNVEV (reference sequence). With 1 base removed from V and 8 bases from J, the gap between germline ends came to 18 bases.

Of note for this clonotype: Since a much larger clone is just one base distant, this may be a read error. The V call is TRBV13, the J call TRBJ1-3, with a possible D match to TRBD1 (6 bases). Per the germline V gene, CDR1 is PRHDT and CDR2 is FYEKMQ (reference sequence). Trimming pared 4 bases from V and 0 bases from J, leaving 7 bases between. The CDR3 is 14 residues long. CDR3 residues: CASSWTDSGNTIYF. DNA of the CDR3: TGTGCCAGCAGCTGGACAGACTCTGGAAACACCATATATTTT.

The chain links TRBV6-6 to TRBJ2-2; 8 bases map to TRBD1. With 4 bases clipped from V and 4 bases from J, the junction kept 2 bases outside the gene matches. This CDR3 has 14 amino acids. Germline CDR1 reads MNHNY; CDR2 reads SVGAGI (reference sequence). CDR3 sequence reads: CASSSTGVTGELFF. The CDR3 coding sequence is TGTGCCAGCAGTTCGACAGGGGTCACCGGGGAGCTGTTTTTT.

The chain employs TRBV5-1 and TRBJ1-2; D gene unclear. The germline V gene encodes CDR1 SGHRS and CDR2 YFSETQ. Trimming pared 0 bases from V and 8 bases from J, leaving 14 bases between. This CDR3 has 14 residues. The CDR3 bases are TGCGCCAGCAGCTTGGTTCTAGGGCCGGAAGGCTACACCTTC. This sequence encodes CASSLVLGPEGYTF.

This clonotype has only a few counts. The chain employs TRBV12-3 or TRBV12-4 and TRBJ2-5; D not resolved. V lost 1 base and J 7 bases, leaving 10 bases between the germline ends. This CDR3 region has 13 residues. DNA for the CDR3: TGTGCCAGCAGTTTAGTGACTTCGGGGACCCAGTACTTC. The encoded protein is CASSLVTSGTQYF.

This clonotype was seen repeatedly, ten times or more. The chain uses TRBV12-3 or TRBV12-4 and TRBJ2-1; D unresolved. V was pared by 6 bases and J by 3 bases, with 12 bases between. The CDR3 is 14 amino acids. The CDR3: CASSYISGYNEQFF. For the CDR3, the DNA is TGTGCCAGCAGCTACATTTCGGGCTACAATGAGCAGTTCTTC.

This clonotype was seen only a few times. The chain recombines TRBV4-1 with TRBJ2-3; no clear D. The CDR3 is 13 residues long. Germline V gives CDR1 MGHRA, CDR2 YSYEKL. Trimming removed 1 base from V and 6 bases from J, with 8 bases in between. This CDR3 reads CASSQGPSDTQYF. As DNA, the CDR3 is TGCGCCAGCAGCCAAGGGCCCAGTGATACGCAGTATTTT.

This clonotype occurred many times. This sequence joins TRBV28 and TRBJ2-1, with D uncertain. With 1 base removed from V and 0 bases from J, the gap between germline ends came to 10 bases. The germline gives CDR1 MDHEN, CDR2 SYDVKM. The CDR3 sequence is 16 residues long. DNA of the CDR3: TGTGCCAGCAGTTTATCCGGACCAAGCTCCTACAATGAGCAGTTCTTC. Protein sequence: CASSLSGPSSYNEQFF. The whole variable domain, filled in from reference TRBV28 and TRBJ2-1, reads DVKVTQSSRYLVKRTGEKVFLECVQDMDHENMFWYRQDPGLGLRLIYFSYDVKMKEKGDIPEGYSVSREKKERFSLILESASTNQTSMYLCASSLSGPSSYNEQFFGPGTRLTVL.

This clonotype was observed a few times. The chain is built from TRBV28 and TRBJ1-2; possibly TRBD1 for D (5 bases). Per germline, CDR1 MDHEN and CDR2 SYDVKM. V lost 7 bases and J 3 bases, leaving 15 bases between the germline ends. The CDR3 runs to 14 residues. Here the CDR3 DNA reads TGTGCCAGCATCTCCCAGGGTCGAGACTATGGCTACACCTTC. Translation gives CASISQGRDYGYTF.

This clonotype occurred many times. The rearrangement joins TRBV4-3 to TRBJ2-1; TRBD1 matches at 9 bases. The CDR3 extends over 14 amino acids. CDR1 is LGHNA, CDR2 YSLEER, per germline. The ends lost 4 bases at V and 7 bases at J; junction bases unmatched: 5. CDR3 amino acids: CASSPRQGGNEQFF. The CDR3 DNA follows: TGCGCCAGCAGCCCACGACAGGGGGGAAATGAGCAGTTCTTC.

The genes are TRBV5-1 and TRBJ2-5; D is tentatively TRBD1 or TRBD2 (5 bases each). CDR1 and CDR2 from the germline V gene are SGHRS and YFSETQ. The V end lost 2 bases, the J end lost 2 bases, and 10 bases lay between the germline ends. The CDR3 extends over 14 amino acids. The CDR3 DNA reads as TGCGCCAGCAGCTTAGGGACGTGGCAAGAGACCCAGTACTTC. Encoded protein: CASSLGTWQETQYF. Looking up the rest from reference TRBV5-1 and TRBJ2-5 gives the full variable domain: KAGVTQTPRYLIKTRGQQVTLSCSPISGHRSVSWYQQTPGQGLQFLFEYFSETQRNKGNFPGRFSGRQFSNSRSEMNVSTLELGDSALYLCASSLGTWQETQYFGPGTRLLVL.

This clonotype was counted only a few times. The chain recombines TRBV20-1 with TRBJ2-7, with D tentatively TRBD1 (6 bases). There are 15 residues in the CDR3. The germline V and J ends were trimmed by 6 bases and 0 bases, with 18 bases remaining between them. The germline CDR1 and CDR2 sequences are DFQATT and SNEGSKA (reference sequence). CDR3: CSALQGTDSSYEQYF. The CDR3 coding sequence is TGCAGTGCCCTCCAGGGGACCGATAGCTCCTACGAGCAGTACTTC.

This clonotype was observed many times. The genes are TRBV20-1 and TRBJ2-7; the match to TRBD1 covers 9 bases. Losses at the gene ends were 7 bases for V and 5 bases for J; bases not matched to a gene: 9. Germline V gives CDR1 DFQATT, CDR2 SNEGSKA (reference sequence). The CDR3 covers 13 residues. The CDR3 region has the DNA TGCAGTGTATCGGGACAGGGAAAGGACGAGCAGTACGTC. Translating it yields CSVSGQGKDEQYV.

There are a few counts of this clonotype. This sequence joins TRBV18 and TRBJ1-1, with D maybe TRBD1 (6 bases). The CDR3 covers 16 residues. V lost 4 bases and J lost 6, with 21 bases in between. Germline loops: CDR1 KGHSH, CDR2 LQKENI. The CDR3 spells CASSQGFRGKVAEAFF. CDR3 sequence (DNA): TGTGCCAGCTCACAGGGCTTCAGGGGAAAAGTCGCTGAAGCTTTCTTT.

CDR3 sequence: CASSYEDMEYGYTF. As DNA, the CDR3 is TGTGCCAGCAGTTACGAGGACATGGAGTATGGCTACACCTTC. J is TRBJ1-2 and V is TRBV6-6, with TRBD1 as a possible D gene (5 bases). The CDR3 runs 14 residues. Germline CDR1 MNHNY, CDR2 SVGAGI (reference sequence). V gave up 2 bases and J gave up 5 bases, with 12 bases separating them.